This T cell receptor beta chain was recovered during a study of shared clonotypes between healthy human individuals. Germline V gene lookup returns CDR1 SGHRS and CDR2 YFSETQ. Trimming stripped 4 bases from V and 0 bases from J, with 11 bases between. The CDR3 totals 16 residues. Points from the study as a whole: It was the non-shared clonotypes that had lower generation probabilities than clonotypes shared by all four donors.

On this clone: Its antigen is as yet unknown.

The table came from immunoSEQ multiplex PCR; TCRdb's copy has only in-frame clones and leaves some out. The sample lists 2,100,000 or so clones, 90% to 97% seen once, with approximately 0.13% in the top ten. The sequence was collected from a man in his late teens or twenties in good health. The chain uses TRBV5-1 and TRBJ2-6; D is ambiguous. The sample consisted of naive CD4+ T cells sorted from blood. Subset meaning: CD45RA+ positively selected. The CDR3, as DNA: TGCGCCAGCAGCCCCCCGGTTGCCTCTGGGGCCAACGTCCTGACTTTC. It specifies CASSPPVASGANVLTF.